This TCR beta chain was recovered during a study of T cell repertoires in cytomegalovirus infection. For the study at large: Researchers turned to recently identified HLA-C-restricted CMV epitopes as well as well-studied HLA-B-restricted ones. Indications came from public TCR beta signatures; they pointed to CMV infection and to a matching HLA type.

As to this clonotype: Its target is not known.

TCRdb reprocessed the reads with MiXCR, giving one entry per CDR3 protein. Found here are about 890,000 distinct CDR3 sequences, roughly a third of them singletons; the top ten hold roughly an eighth. V was trimmed by 4 bases and J by 0 bases, leaving 16 bases between them. Germline V gene data show CDR1 as SGHVS and CDR2 as FNYEAQ. This CDR3 has 16 amino acids. J is TRBJ2-7 and V is TRBV7-6, with D maybe TRBD1 (5 bases). This TCR came from a human donor in good health (CMV status not recorded). Some clones in this sample may be carry-over from other donors' samples. Sample: cultured CD8+ T cells from PBMCs, taken from culture after CMV antigen stimulation. DNA of the CDR3: TGTGCCAGCAGCTGGGGTGGCAGGGTGAGCTCCTACGAGCAGTACTTC. Its translation is CASSWGGRVSSYEQYF.